The source of this TCR beta chain is a study of blood T cell repertoires in COVID-19 (dated by TCRdb to the early 2020s). The study in broad terms: Collaborator samples came from the United States, Italy and Spain and covered acute and convalescent phases of COVID-19. The material from the prospective study consisted of cDNA or gDNA derived from T cells, B-cell-depleted T cells, or PBMCs. The dataset comprised deeply sampled blood TCRbeta repertoires from subjects exposed to, actively infected with, or recovered from COVID-19. The repertoires were released in a freely available public database meant as a resource for research on the immune response to SARS-CoV-2. Samples were obtained from the ongoing ImmuneRACE study (first 160 participants) and from 1,254 subjects provided by 6 global collaborators. A de-identified subject ID, COVID-19 status, age in years and sex were almost always included in the sample metadata. Where available, HLA class I and class II types were taken from metadata supplied by the sample provider and were not determined by assay-based typing. Overall study results and their limits: The amount of clinical and demographic metadata varied by source and participant and was provided uncurated.

V loses 5 bases of germline sequence and J loses 4 bases, and the interval between the two ends is 6 bases. The CDR3, from cysteine to phenylalanine, totals 12 residues. Of all the DNA, just the CDR3 is kept, 36 bases in frame from base 1. CDR1 and CDR2 are read off the germline V gene as MDHEN and SYDVKM. The collaborating institutions used their own protocols to collect whole blood in K2EDTA tubes. For TCRbeta analysis, collaborators shipped samples in one of three forms: frozen whole blood, isolated PBMCs, or DNA extracted from either of those sample types. Comment on this clone: Its antigen remains unidentified. Base qualities are missing; no much larger clone stands one base away.

TCRbeta CDR3 regions were amplified from genomic DNA by means of the immunoSEQ Assay, a bias-controlled multiplex PCR. The source study handled its data this way. Nucleated cell counts per sample were estimated from amplification of reference gene primers within the assay. To quantify the absolute abundance of each unique TCRbeta CDR3 rearrangement, sequence reads were collapsed and filtered. For each sample, productive Simpson clonality was calculated by taking the square root of Simpson's diversity index across productive rearrangements. As stored in TCRdb, this immuneACCESS dataset retains in-frame rearrangements with V and J assigned. A fraction of the clones does not appear; measured against another copy, unresolved V genes explain less than half of the discrepancy, and the remainder lacks a known reason. D and trimming come from the DNA, and the V and J calls and clone size come from that table. The sample table shows fewer than 75,000 clones, and around 92% are seen once. The ten largest make up approximately 1.5% of the sample.

The rearranged segments are TRBV28 and TRBJ1-5; the D gene identity is not certain. The origin of this receptor is a man in his sixties with acute or convalescent COVID-19. The sequencing sample was made of peripheral blood. The base sequence is TGTGCCAGCAGTCTTCTAAATCAGCCCCAGCATTTT. Its coded protein is CASSLLNQPQHF.